These 25 T cell receptor beta chains share one sample of origin, sequenced in a study of CXCR3-negative and CXCR3-positive naive CD8 T cells. Regarding the study as a whole: Compared with CXCR3-negative naive cells, CXCR3-positive naive cells showed more hydrophobic TRB CDR3s.

Via 5' RACE with UMI labels, TRB cDNA libraries were prepared. With the 5' RACE reads reprocessed, TCRdb shows one record per CDR3 protein and no DNA. This sample lists just under 65,000 distinct CDR3 sequences; its ten largest clones have 4.8%. The antigens of these receptors remain unknown. The sample consisted of naive CXCR3+ CD8+ T cells from blood. Documented subset: CD45RO-CCR7+CD27+CD95- naive CD8+ T cells expressing CXCR3 (TNR3+). These receptors came from a human donor in good health. Some clones in this sample may be carry-over from other donors' samples.

The chain combines TRBV27 with TRBJ2-4; the D gene TCRdb calls, TRBD1, cannot be checked with no DNA. The germline CDR1 and CDR2 sequences are MNHEY and SMNVEV (reference sequence). The CDR3 is 15 residues long. CDR3 residues: CASSLRGTDKNIQYF.

The rearrangement links TRBV23-1 to TRBJ2-7; TCRdb designates TRBD1, a call that cannot be tested without DNA. TRBV23-1 falls under the ORF class, with uncertain function. The CDR3 length is 13 residues. The CDR3 is CASSQARAYEQYF.

V and J are TRBV6-5 and TRBJ2-2. The CDR3 has 14 residues. In germline, CDR1 is MNHEY, CDR2 SVGAGI. CDR3: CASSYSSETGELFF.

The V gene is TRBV7-9, the J gene TRBJ1-1; the D gene TCRdb calls, TRBD1, cannot be checked with no DNA. The CDR3 consists of 16 residues. Germline V lookup: CDR1 SEHNR, CDR2 FQNEAQ (reference sequence). CDR3 region: CASSLTQGRRDTEAFF.

V is TRBV19 and J is TRBJ2-7. The CDR3 has 13 residues. Germline V CDR1 and CDR2: LNHDA, SQIVND (reference sequence). CDR3 protein: CASSFEASYEQYF. Complete variable domain (other parts from reference TRBV19 and TRBJ2-7): DGGITQSPKYLFRKEGQNVTLSCEQNLNHDAMYWYRQDPGQGLRLIYYSQIVNDFQKGDIAEGYSVSREKKESFPLTVTSAQKNPTAFYLCASSFEASYEQYFGPGTRLTVT.

The CDR3 region is CSVPSVAGVKTEAFF. The chain has TRBV29-1 and TRBJ1-1; no DNA is available, so the TRBD1 call from TCRdb remains unchecked. The CDR3 totals 15 residues. Germline loops: CDR1 SQVTM, CDR2 ANQGSEA. Full variable domain (rest looked up from reference TRBV29-1 and TRBJ1-1): SAVISQKPSRDICQRGTSLTIQCQVDSQVTMMFWYRQQPGQSLTLIATANQGSEATYESGFVIDKFPISRPNLTFSTLTVSNMSPEDSSIYLCSVPSVAGVKTEAFFGQGTRLTVV.

This chain uses TRBV27 with TRBJ2-7. Germline lookup yields CDR1 MNHEY and CDR2 SMNVEV (reference sequence). The CDR3 has 13 amino acids. The CDR3 protein is CASSLSGSYEQYF.

This chain connects TRBV29-1 to TRBJ2-7; TCRdb outputs TRBD2, but without DNA this stays unchecked. The CDR3 consists of 13 residues. The germline CDR1 and CDR2 sequences are SQVTM and ANQGSEA. CDR3 sequence: CSVDLAGGYEQYF.

This chain connects TRBV28 to TRBJ2-3; TCRdb calls TRBD1, which cannot be checked without DNA. This CDR3 is 15 amino acids long. Germline V CDR1 and CDR2: MDHEN, SYDVKM. CDR3 region: CASMLRGSSTDTQYF.

V and J are TRBV7-6 and TRBJ2-1; checking the TCRdb D call of TRBD2 is not possible without DNA. Germline V lookup: CDR1 SGHVS, CDR2 FNYEAQ. The CDR3 runs to 15 residues. CDR3 region: CASSFSRGTYNEQFF.

The chain has TRBV20-1 and TRBJ1-2; TCRdb's assignment of TRBD1 cannot be checked, as there is no DNA. This CDR3 contains 14 residues. CDR1 is DFQATT and CDR2 is SNEGSKA in the germline V gene (reference sequence). CDR3 amino acids: CSGINRDRGFGYTF.

The chain is built from TRBV6-2 or TRBV6-3 and TRBJ1-2; TCRdb names TRBD1, which stays unverified in the absence of DNA. The CDR3 length is 15 residues. Germline assignment: CDR1 MNHEY and CDR2 SVGEGT. Here the CDR3 reads CASSYSSVRGDGYTF.

The chain links TRBV12-3 or TRBV12-4 to TRBJ2-2; the D call of TRBD2 rests on TCRdb alone, since no DNA is present to check it. There are 17 residues in the CDR3. The CDR3 here is CASSHGTSGANTGELFF.

The chain joins TRBV20-1 to TRBJ1-1; without DNA, the TCRdb call of TRBD1 cannot be checked. This CDR3 spans 12 amino acids. The germline gives CDR1 DFQATT, CDR2 SNEGSKA (reference sequence). CDR3 protein: CSAGQGVTEAFF.

J is TRBJ1-1 and V is TRBV27; TCRdb picks TRBD1, but there is no DNA to check that call. The CDR3 consists of 14 residues. Germline V gene sequence: CDR1 MNHEY, CDR2 SMNVEV (reference sequence). CDR3 loop: CASSSTTGNTEAFF.

CDR3 amino acids: CAISEGGNTQYF. The V gene is TRBV10-3, the J gene TRBJ2-3; with no DNA, the TCRdb D assignment of TRBD1 cannot be verified. Germline assignment: CDR1 ENHRY and CDR2 SYGVKD. There are 12 residues in the CDR3.

J is TRBJ2-1 and V is TRBV21-1; TCRdb's assignment of TRBD1 cannot be checked, as there is no DNA. TRBV21-1 is flagged as a pseudogene. The CDR3 has 16 residues. CDR3 region: CASSKKAGTAYNEQFF.

This chain uses TRBV4-3 with TRBJ1-1; TCRdb designates TRBD1, a call that cannot be tested without DNA. The V gene's germline CDR1 is LGHNA and CDR2 YSLEER. The length of the CDR3 is 15 residues. The CDR3 loop reads CASSEKTQVNTEAFF.

This rearrangement joins TRBV29-1 to TRBJ2-1. The CDR3 length is 16 residues. Looked up from germline, CDR1 is SQVTM and CDR2 is ANQGSEA. CDR3 in amino acids: CSVEGAQSWSYNEQFF.

The V gene is TRBV27, the J gene TRBJ2-2. Germline V gene lookup returns CDR1 MNHEY and CDR2 SMNVEV (reference sequence). The CDR3 is made up of 13 amino acids. CDR3 sequence reads: CASSSVNTGELFF.

V and J are TRBV7-6 and TRBJ2-5; TCRdb proposes TRBD1, but this gene call is untestable without DNA. In germline, CDR1 is SGHVS, CDR2 FNYEAQ. The CDR3 runs 17 residues. CDR3 residues: CASSLATIKDSQETQYF.

The genes are TRBV7-2 and TRBJ2-7; TCRdb's D gene call, TRBD1, goes unchecked for lack of DNA. The CDR3 has 14 residues. CDR1 is SGHTA, CDR2 FQGNSA, per germline. CDR3: CASSWVGGAPEQYF.

The rearrangement uses TRBV6-5 and TRBJ2-7; lacking DNA, the TRBD1 call made by TCRdb goes unchecked. In germline, CDR1 is MNHEY, CDR2 SVGAGI. There are 12 residues in the CDR3. The CDR3 protein is CASSYQRGEQYF.

V usage is TRBV4-3 and J usage is TRBJ2-7; TCRdb reports TRBD2, a call that lacks DNA to check it against. The CDR3 contains 16 residues. The germline V gene has CDR1 LGHNA and CDR2 YSLEER. CDR3 sequence: CASSQGIVRETYEQYF.

Here the CDR3 reads CASRGAGAPTSTDTQYF. This chain connects TRBV12-3 or TRBV12-4 to TRBJ2-3; the TRBD1 assignment by TCRdb is unverifiable without DNA. This CDR3 comprises 17 residues.